This TCR beta chain was observed in a study of blood T cells in healthy people across ages. With a J-beta primer mix and a sample-barcoded 5' primer, a second PCR ran about 6 to 11 cycles. In TCRdb, the 5' RACE reads were re-called with MiXCR into one record per CDR3 protein. Seen here are 1,500,000 or so distinct CDR3 sequences, 35% to 45% observed once, and the top ten hold around 4%. The table lists this clonotype with a few counts. Between the trimmed V and J ends, which lost 7 bases and 0 bases, there was a span of 15 bases. This CDR3 has 15 residues. The chain is built from TRBV12-3 or TRBV12-4 and TRBJ1-2, with D unresolved. The sequenced sample was blood. This receptor was obtained from a woman between 18 and 30 years old in good health. This CDR3 reads CASTGLGKANYGYTF. The CDR3 DNA reads TGTGCCAGCACCGGATTAGGAAAAGCTAACTATGGCTACACCTTC.